A selection of T cell receptor beta chains follows, all from one sample in a study of human T cells and chemical hapten exposure. From the RACE reads, TCRdb called clonotypes with MiXCR, one entry per CDR3 protein. The sample shows roughly 380,000 distinct CDR3 sequences, 4% to 5.5% of them seen only once. The starting material was whole blood, obtained in connection with sensitization to the hapten diphenylcyclopropenone (DPC). These TCRs come from a woman in her 50s with alopecia areata. Some clones in this sample may be carry-over from other donors' samples. CDR3s include the opening cysteine and the closing phenylalanine or tryptophan. The D gene is left open where the match is weak. Only part of the rows carry a size: once, few, many, or a class if the clone is expanded.

>15|few|TRBJ1-1|-|TRBV24-1
CATSDLRGIGTEAFF
TGTGCCACCAGTGATTTAAGGGGCATCGGCACTGAAGCTTTCTTT
>12|many|TRBJ2-1|TRBD2|TRBV2
CASKLAGAEQLF
TGTGCCAGCAAACTAGCGGGAGCTGAGCAGCTCTTC
>14|few|TRBJ2-5|-|TRBV6-5
CASSYGGGQETQYF
TGTGCCAGCAGTTACGGCGGCGGGCAAGAGACCCAGTACTTC
>13|few|TRBJ2-1|TRBD2|TRBV2
CAGGTSGRNEQFF
TGTGCCGGAGGGACTAGCGGGAGAAATGAGCAGTTCTTC
>15|-|TRBJ2-1|TRBD1|TRBV27
CASSPGQVLRNEQFF
TGTGCCAGCAGCCCGGGACAGGTCTTAAGGAATGAGCAGTTCTTC
>11|many|TRBJ2-7|-|TRBV12-3/TRBV12-4
CASSPGSEQYF
TGTGCCAGCAGCCCCGGGAGTGAGCAGTACTTC
>18|many|TRBJ2-3|-|TRBV27
CASSLSLWGKPSTDTQYF
TGTGCCAGCAGTTTATCCTTGTGGGGGAAACCTAGCACAGATACGCAGTATTTT
>15|-|TRBJ2-1|TRBD2|TRBV7-9
CASSRSGRAVDEQFF
TGTGCCAGCAGCCGTAGCGGGAGGGCCGTCGATGAGCAGTTCTTC
>15|many|TRBJ2-7|TRBD2|TRBV20-1
CSARSGTSAYYEQYF
TGCAGTGCTAGGTCAGGGACTAGCGCTTACTACGAGCAGTACTTC
>18|many|TRBJ2-4|-|TRBV7-7
CASSLVRRGHGNKNIQYF
TGTGCCAGCAGCTTAGTTAGGCGGGGACACGGGAACAAAAACATTCAGTACTTC
>16|many|TRBJ2-6|-|TRBV9
CASSVARGIGANVLTF
TGTGCCAGCAGCGTAGCTCGGGGGATCGGGGCCAACGTCCTGACTTTC
>15|few|TRBJ2-1|-|TRBV20-1
CSADDSPSSYNEQFF
TGCAGTGCTGACGACTCGCCCAGCTCCTACAATGAGCAGTTCTTC
>16|-|TRBJ2-7|TRBD2|TRBV27
CASSLSRGASGSEQYF
TGTGCCAGCAGTTTATCGCGGGGGGCCTCGGGCTCCGAGCAGTACTTC
>14|many|TRBJ1-1|TRBD1|TRBV20-1
CSARSGGTGTEAFF
TGCAGTGCTAGGTCAGGGGGTACGGGAACTGAAGCTTTCTTT
>16|many|TRBJ1-5|-|TRBV2
CASSDGGGYSNQPQHF
TGTGCCAGCAGTGACGGGGGGGGTTATAGCAATCAGCCCCAGCATTTT
>14|-|TRBJ1-1|-|TRBV7-2
CASSPDSGPTEAFF
TGTGCCAGCAGCCCAGACTCAGGACCCACTGAAGCTTTCTTT
>14|-|TRBJ1-1|-|TRBV4-3
CASSQDGGADEAFF
TGCGCCAGCAGCCAAGACGGGGGGGCGGATGAAGCTTTCTTT
>15|many|TRBJ1-2|-|TRBV12-3/TRBV12-4
CASSLGSGVPYGYTF
TGTGCCAGCAGTTTAGGGTCAGGGGTGCCCTATGGCTACACCTTC
>14|few|TRBJ2-4|-|TRBV6-1
CASSPGGELDIQYF
TGTGCCAGCTCGCCAGGCGGGGAATTAGACATTCAGTACTTC
>17|few|TRBJ2-3|-|TRBV12-3/TRBV12-4
CASSPPWGEDISDTQYF
TGTGCCAGCAGCCCGCCGTGGGGGGAGGACATTTCTGATACGCAGTATTTT
>12|few|TRBJ2-3|-|TRBV12-5
CASGLATGTQYF
TGTGCTAGTGGTTTGGCCACCGGTACGCAGTATTTT
>16|many|TRBJ2-2|-|TRBV5-5
CASSLGTFTDTGELFF
TGTGCCAGCAGCTTGGGAACTTTCACGGACACCGGGGAGCTGTTTTTT
>15|many|TRBJ2-1|TRBD1|TRBV20-1
CSANWGQGAGDEQFF
TGCAGTGCTAATTGGGGACAGGGGGCCGGGGATGAGCAGTTCTTC
>13|few|TRBJ2-1|-|TRBV4-2
CASSQDGTQGRFF
TGTGCCAGCAGCCAAGATGGGACCCAGGGGCGGTTCTTC
>14|many|TRBJ2-7|TRBD1|TRBV4-3
CASSKDRSPYEQYF
TGCGCCAGCAGCAAGGACAGGTCCCCCTACGAGCAGTACTTC
>13|-|TRBJ2-1|-|TRBV20-1
CSARGGGGRPQFF
TGCAGTGCTAGAGGAGGGGGAGGGAGGCCGCAGTTCTTC
>14|many|TRBJ1-5|-|TRBV28
CASSLRYSNQPQHF
TGTGCCAGCAGTTTAAGGTATAGCAATCAGCCCCAGCATTTT
>15|many|TRBJ1-4|-|TRBV4-3
CASSQDYRLTEKLFF
TGCGCCAGCAGCCAAGATTACAGGTTGACGGAAAAACTGTTTTTT
>14|-|TRBJ2-3|TRBD2|TRBV7-2
CASARAGSPDTQYF
TGTGCCAGCGCTCGAGCGGGGAGTCCAGATACGCAGTATTTT
>11|many|TRBJ2-2|-|TRBV29-1
CSALRGGELFF
TGCAGCGCCTTAAGGGGCGGGGAGCTGTTTTTT
>16|few|TRBJ2-2|TRBD2|TRBV27
CASTLGLAGFTGELFF
TGTGCCAGCACTCTAGGACTAGCGGGCTTCACCGGGGAGCTGTTTTTT
>12|few|TRBJ2-5|TRBD1|TRBV29-1
CSAPGQGGTQYF
TGCAGCGCACCGGGACAGGGGGGGACCCAGTACTTC
>13|many|TRBJ1-1|-|TRBV18
CASSPGADTEAFF
TGTGCCAGCTCACCAGGGGCGGACACTGAAGCTTTCTTT
>15|many|TRBJ2-3|TRBD2|TRBV27
CASTWGTSGRDTQYF
TGTGCCAGCACCTGGGGGACTAGCGGGCGAGATACGCAGTATTTT
>16|-|TRBJ1-3|TRBD1|TRBV6-5
CASSLGTGGPGNTIYF
TGTGCCAGCAGTTTGGGGACAGGGGGACCTGGAAACACCATATATTTT
>14|many|TRBJ1-2|TRBD1|TRBV12-3/TRBV12-4
CASSRQGEEYGYTF
TGTGCCAGCAGTCGACAGGGGGAAGAGTATGGCTACACCTTC
>12|many|TRBJ1-1|TRBD1|TRBV28
CASSFDRGRAFF
TGTGCCAGCAGTTTTGACAGGGGGAGAGCTTTCTTT
>13|many|TRBJ2-7|-|TRBV5-1
CASSSNTGYEQYF
TGCGCCAGCAGCTCCAATACGGGATACGAGCAGTACTTC